Each of the 27 T cell receptor beta chains below was sequenced from the same sample in a study of blood T cell repertoires in COVID-19. Measured with immunoSEQ multiplex PCR; TCRdb has only the in-frame clones, and not every one. The sample includes 160,000 or so clones, about four fifths of them seen just once. Sequencing was done on a sample of peripheral blood. Receptors originate from a woman older than 75 with acute or convalescent COVID-19.

The rearrangement uses TRBV14 and TRBJ2-5; D may be TRBD2 (5 bases). Germline CDR1 is SGHDN and CDR2 is FVKESK. The V and J ends lost 1 base and 5 bases respectively, with 23 bases between them. CDR3 length equals 18 residues. The CDR3 is CASSQAVRVVARGETQYF. The CDR3 DNA reads TGTGCCAGCAGCCAAGCCGTACGGGTGGTCGCTCGCGGGGAGACCCAGTACTTC.

The gene calls are TRBV7-8 and TRBJ1-2; TRBD1 matches at 11 bases. The CDR3 has 12 residues. CDR1 and CDR2 from the germline V gene are SGHVS and FQNEAQ. V was pared by 11 bases and J by 7 bases, with 6 bases of the junction left unmatched. The CDR3 DNA reads as TGTGCCGGGGGACAGGGGGGTGGTGGCTACACCTTC. Translated: CAGGQGGGGYTF.

This chain uses TRBV29-1 with TRBJ1-2; D is perhaps TRBD1 (6 bases). The germline gives CDR1 SQVTM, CDR2 ANQGSEA. There are 11 residues in the CDR3. V was shortened by 6 bases and J by 8 bases, with 13 bases between the two germline ends. The DNA of the CDR3 is TGCAGCGTAACTCAGGGGACGGGCTACACCTTC. The encoded protein is CSVTQGTGYTF. The complete variable domain, with remaining parts taken from reference TRBV29-1 and TRBJ1-2, reads SAVISQKPSRDICQRGTSLTIQCQVDSQVTMMFWYRQQPGQSLTLIATANQGSEATYESGFVIDKFPISRPNLTFSTLTVSNMSPEDSSIYLCSVTQGTGYTFGSGTRLTVV.

This chain connects TRBV3-1 (or the pseudogene TRBV3-2) to TRBJ1-2, with 7 positions matching TRBD1. Germline V gene sequence: CDR1 LGHDT, CDR2 YNNKEL (reference sequence). V trimming: 4 bases; J trimming: 3 bases; junction bases outside the gene matches: 14. CDR3 length equals 17 residues. CDR3 sequence reads: CASSPYLTQGGYYGYTF. The DNA of the CDR3 is TGTGCCAGCAGCCCGTATTTAACCCAGGGGGGTTACTATGGCTACACCTTC.

V gene TRBV6-6 combines with J gene TRBJ2-3; D remains unclear. Germline V CDR1 and CDR2: MNHNY, SVGAGI (reference sequence). V gave up 1 base and J gave up 0 bases, with 11 bases separating them. The length of the CDR3 is 16 residues. The CDR3 spells CASSYLSFGSTDTQYF. In nucleotides, the CDR3 is TGTGCCAGCAGTTACTTAAGCTTCGGTAGCACAGATACGCAGTATTTT.

In its sample, this clone was seen once. The V and J genes are TRBV19 and TRBJ2-5, with D tentatively TRBD2 (6 bases). Germline lookup yields CDR1 LNHDA and CDR2 SQIVND (reference sequence). This CDR3 comprises 14 residues. The V gene lost 3 bases and the J gene lost 0 bases, with 8 bases spanning the gap. The DNA for the CDR3 is TGTGCCAGTAGTATCGGGGACTACCAAGAGACCCAGTACTTC. Translation: CASSIGDYQETQYF.

The chain joins TRBV12-3 or TRBV12-4 to TRBJ1-2; maybe TRBD1 (5 bases). CDR3 length: 13 residues. V lost 2 bases to trimming and J lost 6 bases, with 10 bases between them. Here the CDR3 DNA reads TGTGCCAGCAGTTTACGGGGGAGGCATGGCTACACCTTC. Its protein is CASSLRGRHGYTF.

The rearrangement links TRBV27 to TRBJ2-2, with 9 positions matching TRBD1. The CDR3 consists of 17 residues. V was pared by 4 bases and J by 5 bases, with 11 bases of the junction left unmatched. Germline CDR1 MNHEY, CDR2 SMNVEV (reference sequence). DNA for the CDR3: TGTGCCAGCAGTTCACTCACAGGGGGCTTTACGACCGGGGAGCTGTTTTTT. Protein: CASSSLTGGFTTGELFF.

A note on this clone: Other DNA sequences in this sample translate to the same CDR3. V and J are TRBV5-1 and TRBJ1-1; 9 nucleotides align to TRBD1. Germline V gene sequence: CDR1 SGHRS, CDR2 YFSETQ. CDR3 length: 15 residues. V shed 2 bases and J 1 base; nucleotides not matched to a gene: 3. CDR3: CASSLQGAENTEAFF. The CDR3 DNA follows: TGCGCCAGCAGCTTACAGGGGGCCGAGAACACTGAAGCTTTCTTT.

The chain combines TRBV7-6 with TRBJ1-1; TRBD1 agrees at 8 bases. With 4 bases clipped from V and 6 bases from J, the junction kept 4 bases outside the gene matches. This CDR3 spans 13 amino acids. The V gene's germline CDR1 is SGHVS and CDR2 FNYEAQ. As DNA, the CDR3 is TGTGCCAGCAGCTCCTACAGGGGGGCTGAAGCTTTCTTT. The encoded protein is CASSSYRGAEAFF.

The J gene is TRBJ2-7, the V gene TRBV7-9, with 10 bases matching TRBD2. Germline CDR1 is SEHNR and CDR2 is FQNEAQ (reference sequence). Trimming at V came to 3 bases and at J to 4 bases, leaving 6 bases not matched to a gene. The CDR3 contains 15 residues. DNA of the CDR3: TGTGCCAGCAGCTTTTTCCTAGCGGGAGAGTACGAGCAGTACTTC. Translated: CASSFFLAGEYEQYF.

The V and J genes are TRBV5-1 and TRBJ2-3, with D possibly TRBD2 on 5 matching bases. From germline, CDR1 is SGHRS and CDR2 YFSETQ. The CDR3 sequence is 16 residues long. V was clipped by 0 bases and J by 5 bases, with 16 bases between them. The CDR3 loop is CASSLARRGIQDTQYF. CDR3 DNA sequence: TGCGCCAGCAGCTTGGCCAGGAGAGGGATTCAAGATACGCAGTATTTT.

The V gene is TRBV10-2, the J gene TRBJ1-2; D is unresolved. The V and J ends lost 0 bases and 4 bases respectively, with 12 bases between them. Germline-derived CDR1 and CDR2 are WSHSY and SAAADI. The CDR3 sequence is 15 residues long. The CDR3 is CASSESRHRLYGYTF. Written as DNA, the CDR3 is TGCGCCAGCAGTGAGTCACGGCACCGACTCTATGGCTACACCTTC.

This chain uses TRBV5-4 with TRBJ2-4, with TRBD1 matching over 9 bases. Per germline, CDR1 SGHNT and CDR2 YYREEE (reference sequence). J was trimmed by 2 bases and V by 4 bases; bases with no gene match: 4. CDR3 length equals 15 residues. The CDR3 DNA sequence: TGTGCCAGCAGCGGGGGGACAGGGACCAAAAACATTCAGTACTTC. Protein: CASSGGTGTKNIQYF.

This clone was counted a single time. V and J are TRBV7-9 and TRBJ1-1, with D tentatively TRBD1 (6 bases). CDR3 length: 13 amino acids. V shed 3 bases and J shed 3 bases, with 8 bases lying between them. The germline CDR1 and CDR2 sequences are SEHNR and FQNEAQ (reference sequence). The CDR3 sequence: CASSFPGDTEAFF. Here the CDR3 DNA reads TGTGCCAGCAGCTTCCCAGGGGACACTGAAGCTTTCTTT.

The gene calls are TRBV5-1 and TRBJ2-7; D call uncertain. CDR3 size: 14 residues. Trimming removed 4 bases at V and 0 bases at J, with 11 bases between. The germline V gene encodes CDR1 SGHRS and CDR2 YFSETQ. The CDR3 nucleotides are TGCGCCAGCAGCAGCGCCTCACACTCCTACGAGCAGTACTTC. It is translated as CASSSASHSYEQYF.

The chain combines TRBV2 with TRBJ1-3; 7 nucleotides align to TRBD1. V was pared by 8 bases and J by 1 base, with 5 bases of the junction left unmatched. The CDR3 is made up of 14 amino acids. The germline V gene has CDR1 SNHLY and CDR2 FYNNEI. The CDR3 here is CASGGQMSGNTIYF. CDR3 DNA sequence: TGTGCCAGCGGGGGACAGATGTCTGGAAACACCATATATTTT.

The V gene is TRBV28, the J gene TRBJ2-3; 14 bases are shared with TRBD2. Germline V gives CDR1 MDHEN, CDR2 SYDVKM. The CDR3 runs 18 residues. V gave up 7 bases and J gave up 3 bases; unmatched junction bases: 12. The CDR3 region has the DNA TGTGCCAGCACACACGTTAGGACTAGCGGGAGGAATACAGATACGCAGTATTTT. It yields the protein CASTHVRTSGRNTDTQYF.

V gene TRBV3-1 (or the pseudogene TRBV3-2) combines with J gene TRBJ2-5, with TRBD2 matching 9 bases. The germline V gene has CDR1 LGHDT and CDR2 YNNKEL (reference sequence). The CDR3 covers 17 residues. V trimming: 0 bases; J trimming: 5 bases; junction bases outside the gene matches: 10. Written as DNA, the CDR3 is TGTGCCAGCAGCCAAGATCTGGGCGGGGGGGCGGTTGAGACCCAGTACTTC. Its protein is CASSQDLGGGAVETQYF.

V is TRBV24-1 and J is TRBJ2-3, with D possibly matching TRBD1 (5 bases). The CDR3 totals 16 residues. Germline-derived CDR1 and CDR2 are KGHDR and SFDVKD. Trimming removed 2 bases from V and 0 bases from J, with 11 bases in between. The CDR3 protein is CATSDSAGISTDTQYF. CDR3 DNA: TGTGCCACCAGTGATTCCGCAGGGATAAGCACAGATACGCAGTATTTT.

The gene calls are TRBV6-6 and TRBJ2-7; the D is unclear. V was trimmed by 4 bases and J by 0 bases, leaving 4 bases between them. Per germline, CDR1 MNHNY and CDR2 SVGAGI (reference sequence). The CDR3 spans 12 residues. The CDR3 DNA is TGTGCCAGCAGTTCACTCTCCTACGAGCAGTACTTC. This codes for CASSSLSYEQYF.

This clone was counted only a few times. The V and J genes are TRBV7-3 and TRBJ2-1; 7 bases are a match to TRBD2. V lost 5 bases to trimming and J lost 9 bases; unmatched junction nucleotides: 13. The CDR3 is 15 amino acids. In germline, CDR1 is SGHTA, CDR2 FQGTGA. In nucleotides, the CDR3 is TGTGCCAGCAGCCCCCGGGCTAGCGGCAAGGGTGAGCAGTTCTTC. Translated, it gives CASSPRASGKGEQFF.

The table lists this clone with a count of one. Just one base apart from a much larger clone, this may be a read error. The V gene is TRBV6-1, the J gene TRBJ1-2; D call uncertain. V lost 2 bases to trimming and J lost 4 bases, with 8 bases between them. The CDR3 contains 13 residues. Germline V gene lookup returns CDR1 MNHNS and CDR2 SASEGT. The CDR3 DNA sequence: TGTGCCAGCAGTGAACGGGAGGTCTATGGCTACACCTTC. It is translated as CASSEREVYGYTF.

This chain links TRBV20-1 with TRBJ2-7; D gene uncertain. CDR1 and CDR2 from the germline V gene are DFQATT and SNEGSKA (reference sequence). This CDR3 is built from 10 residues. V was trimmed by 7 bases and J by 4 bases, leaving 8 bases between them. The CDR3 DNA follows: TGCAGTGTCGGTCGGTACGAGCAGTACTTC. It is translated as CSVGRYEQYF.

The chain uses TRBV27 and TRBJ2-1; 13 positions agree with TRBD2. V lost 5 bases to trimming and J lost 7 bases; unmatched junction nucleotides: 5. This CDR3 is 15 amino acids long. Germline lookup yields CDR1 MNHEY and CDR2 SMNVEV (reference sequence). This CDR3 is CASSPGLAGTNEQFF. DNA for the CDR3: TGTGCCAGCAGTCCGGGACTAGCGGGGACGAATGAGCAGTTCTTC.

The genes are TRBV2 and TRBJ1-1; tentative D call: TRBD1 (5 bases). CDR1 and CDR2 (germline): SNHLY, FYNNEI. The length of the CDR3 is 12 residues. Trimming took 6 bases from V and 5 from J, leaving 10 bases between them. The CDR3 DNA follows: TGTGCCAGCAGAGACAGCCCAACTGAAGCTTTCTTT. Its protein is CASRDSPTEAFF.

The chain couples TRBV6-5 to TRBJ2-1; 9 positions agree with TRBD1. CDR3 length: 15 residues. The J segment lost 4 bases and the V segment lost 8 bases, leaving 9 bases of the junction unmatched. Germline CDR1 and CDR2: MNHEY and SVGAGI. The DNA for the CDR3 is TGTGCCAGCGCCACAGGGGGCGTAGGGTACAATGAGCAGTTCTTC. Translated: CASATGGVGYNEQFF.